These 5 T cell receptor beta chains were all obtained from the same sample, sequenced in a study of identical twins. TCRdb processed the 5' RACE reads anew with MiXCR; each CDR3 protein has one entry. The sample records around 1.7 million distinct CDR3 sequences, roughly 35% being singletons. Sequenced input: cord blood. These receptor sequences come from a newborn girl in good health.

This clonotype was seen more than once but under ten times. The V and J genes are TRBV2 and TRBJ1-2, with 8 positions matching TRBD1. The V segment lost 7 bases and the J segment 2 bases; nucleotides outside the gene matches: 9. In germline, CDR1 is SNHLY, CDR2 FYNNEI. The CDR3 is made up of 15 amino acids. CDR3 DNA: TGTGCCAGCACTAACGGGGACAGGCCGAACTATGGCTACACCTTC. It is translated as CASTNGDRPNYGYTF.

Only a few counts were recorded for this clonotype. The chain is built from TRBV29-1 and TRBJ1-2; D call uncertain. CDR1 and CDR2 (germline): SQVTM, ANQGSEA. The CDR3 runs 11 residues. V lost 3 bases and J lost 5, with 7 bases in between. CDR3 DNA: TGCAGCGTTGATCCACGGTATGGCTACACCTTC. Protein sequence: CSVDPRYGYTF.

This clonotype has only a few counts. The chain couples TRBV5-1 to TRBJ2-1, with 15 bases aligning to TRBD2. V lost 2 bases, J lost 5 bases, and 11 bases stayed unmatched. This CDR3 comprises 19 residues. Per the germline V gene, CDR1 is SGHRS and CDR2 is YFSETQ. CDR3 sequence reads: CASSFLPGLAGGTNNEQFF. Here the CDR3 DNA reads TGCGCCAGCAGCTTCCTCCCGGGACTAGCGGGGGGCACAAACAATGAGCAGTTCTTC.

This clonotype has ten or more counts. V and J are TRBV4-2 and TRBJ2-1; 8 bases match TRBD2. The CDR3 covers 17 residues. Germline V gives CDR1 LGHNA, CDR2 YNFKEQ. The ends lost 2 bases at V and 5 bases at J; junction bases unmatched: 11. CDR3 nucleotides: TGTGCCAGCAGCCAAACCTCGGGACTAGGGACACACAATGAGCAGTTCTTC. It specifies CASSQTSGLGTHNEQFF.

The V and J genes are TRBV19 and TRBJ2-5; D remains unclear. There are 12 residues in the CDR3. The germline gives CDR1 LNHDA, CDR2 SQIVND (reference sequence). The ends were cut back, 3 bases at V and 2 bases at J, with 4 bases in the middle. This chain's CDR3 is CASSMRQETQYF. CDR3 bases: TGTGCCAGTAGTATGCGGCAAGAGACCCAGTACTTC.